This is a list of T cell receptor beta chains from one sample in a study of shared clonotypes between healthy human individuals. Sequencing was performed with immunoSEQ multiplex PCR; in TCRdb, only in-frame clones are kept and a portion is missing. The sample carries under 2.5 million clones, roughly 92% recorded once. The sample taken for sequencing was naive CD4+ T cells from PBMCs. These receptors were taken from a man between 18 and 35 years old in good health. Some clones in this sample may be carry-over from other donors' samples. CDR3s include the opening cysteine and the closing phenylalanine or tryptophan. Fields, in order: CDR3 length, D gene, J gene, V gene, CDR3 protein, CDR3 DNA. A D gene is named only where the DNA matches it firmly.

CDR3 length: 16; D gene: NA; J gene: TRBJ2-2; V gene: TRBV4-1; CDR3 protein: CASSQDPTSIGGELFF; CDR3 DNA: TGCGCCAGCAGCCAAGACCCCACCAGCATCGGCGGGGAGCTGTTTTTT
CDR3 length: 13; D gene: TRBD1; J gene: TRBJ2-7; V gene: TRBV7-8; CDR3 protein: CASSDILQQGEYF; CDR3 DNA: TGTGCCAGCAGCGACATATTACAACAGGGGGAGTACTTC
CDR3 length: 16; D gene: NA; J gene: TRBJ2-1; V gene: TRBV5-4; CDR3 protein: CASSSRQAGGYNEQFF; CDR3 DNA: TGTGCCAGCAGCTCCCGACAAGCTGGTGGTTACAATGAGCAGTTCTTC
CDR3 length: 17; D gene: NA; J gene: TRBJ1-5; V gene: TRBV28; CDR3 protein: CASSFVFGDASNQPQHF; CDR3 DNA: TGTGCCAGCAGTTTTGTCTTCGGGGACGCGTCCAATCAGCCCCAGCATTTT
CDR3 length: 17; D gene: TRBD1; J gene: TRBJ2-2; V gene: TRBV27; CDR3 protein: CASSFLQGARGTGELFF; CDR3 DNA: TGTGCCAGCAGTTTTCTCCAGGGGGCGCGAGGAACCGGGGAGCTGTTTTTT
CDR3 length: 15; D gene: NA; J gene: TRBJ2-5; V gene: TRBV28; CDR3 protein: CASSTIGGYQETQYF; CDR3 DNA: TGTGCCAGCTCCACGATAGGCGGGTACCAAGAGACCCAGTACTTC
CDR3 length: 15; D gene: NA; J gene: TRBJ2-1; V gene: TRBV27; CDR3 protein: CASSLSERSYNEQFF; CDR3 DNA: TGTGCCAGCAGTTTATCAGAGCGGTCGTACAATGAGCAGTTCTTC
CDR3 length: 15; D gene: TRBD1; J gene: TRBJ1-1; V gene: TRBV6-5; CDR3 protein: CASRRDSWGNTEAFF; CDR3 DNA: TGTGCCAGCAGGAGGGACAGCTGGGGGAACACTGAAGCTTTCTTT
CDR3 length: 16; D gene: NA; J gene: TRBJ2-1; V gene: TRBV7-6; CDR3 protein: CASSLPRISSYNEQFF; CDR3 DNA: TGTGCCAGCAGCTTGCCTAGGATTAGCTCCTACAATGAGCAGTTCTTC
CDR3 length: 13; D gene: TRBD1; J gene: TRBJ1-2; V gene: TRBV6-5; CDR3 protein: CASSEQGPSGYTF; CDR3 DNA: TGTGCCAGCAGTGAACAGGGGCCCAGTGGCTACACCTTC
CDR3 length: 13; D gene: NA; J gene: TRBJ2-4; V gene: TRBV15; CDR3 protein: CATSRDLGPFGYF; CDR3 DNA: TGTGCCACCAGCAGAGACCTGGGACCCTTTGGGTACTTC
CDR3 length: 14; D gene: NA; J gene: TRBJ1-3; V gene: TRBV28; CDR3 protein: CASSFGWPRNTIYF; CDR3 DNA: TGTGCCAGCAGTTTCGGCTGGCCTCGAAACACCATATATTTT
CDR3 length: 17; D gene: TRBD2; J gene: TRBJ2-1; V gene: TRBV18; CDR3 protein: CASSPQVGTSGSNEQFF; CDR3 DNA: TGTGCCAGCTCACCACAAGTCGGGACTAGCGGGAGCAATGAGCAGTTCTTC
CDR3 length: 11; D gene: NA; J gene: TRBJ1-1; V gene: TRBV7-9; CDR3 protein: CASTPNTEAFF; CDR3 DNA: TGTGCCAGCACCCCGAACACTGAAGCTTTCTTT
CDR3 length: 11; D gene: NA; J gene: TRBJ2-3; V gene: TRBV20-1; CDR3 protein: CSATQGDTQYF; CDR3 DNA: TGCAGTGCAACTCAAGGGGATACGCAGTATTTT
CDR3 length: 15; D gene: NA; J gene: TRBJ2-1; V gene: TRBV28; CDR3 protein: CASSLPSVYYNEQFF; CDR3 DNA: TGTGCCAGCAGCCTCCCTAGCGTCTACTACAATGAGCAGTTCTTC
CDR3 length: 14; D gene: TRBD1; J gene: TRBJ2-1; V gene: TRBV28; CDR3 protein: CASSSGTGGIQQFF; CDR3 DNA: TGTGCCAGCAGTTCCGGGACAGGGGGCATTCAGCAGTTCTTC
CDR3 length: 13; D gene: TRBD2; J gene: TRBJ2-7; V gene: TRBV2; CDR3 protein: CASLEREDYEQYF; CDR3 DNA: TGTGCCAGCTTGGAGCGGGAGGACTACGAGCAGTACTTC
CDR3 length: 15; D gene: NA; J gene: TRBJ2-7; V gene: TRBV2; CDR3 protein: CASSVGRFSSYEQYF; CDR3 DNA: TGTGCCAGCAGTGTCGGCAGGTTTTCTTCCTACGAGCAGTACTTC
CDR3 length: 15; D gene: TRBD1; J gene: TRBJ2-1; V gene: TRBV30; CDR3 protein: CAWSVHDRGWDEQFF; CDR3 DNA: TGTGCCTGGAGTGTACATGACAGGGGGTGGGATGAGCAGTTCTTC
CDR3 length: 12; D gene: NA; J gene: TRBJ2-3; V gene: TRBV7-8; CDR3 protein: CASSSGSDTQYF; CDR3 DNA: TGTGCCAGCAGCTCAGGGTCAGATACGCAGTATTTT
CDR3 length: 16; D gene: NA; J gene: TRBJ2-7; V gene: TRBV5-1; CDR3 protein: CASSRGRDWASYEQYF; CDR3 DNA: TGCGCCAGCAGTCGTGGCCGGGACTGGGCCTCCTACGAGCAGTACTTC
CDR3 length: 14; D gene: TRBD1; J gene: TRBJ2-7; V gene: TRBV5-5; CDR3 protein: CASSLGGTGAEQYF; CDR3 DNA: TGTGCCAGCAGCTTGGGGGGGACAGGGGCCGAGCAGTACTTC
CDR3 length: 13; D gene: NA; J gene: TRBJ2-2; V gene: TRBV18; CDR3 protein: CASSSSLRGELFF; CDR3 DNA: TGTGCCAGCTCATCATCCCTCCGCGGGGAGCTGTTTTTT
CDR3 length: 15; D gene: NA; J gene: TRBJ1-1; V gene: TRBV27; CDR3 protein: CASSLLAGARTEAFF; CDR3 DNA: TGTGCCAGCAGTTTACTGGCGGGGGCGCGGACTGAAGCTTTCTTT
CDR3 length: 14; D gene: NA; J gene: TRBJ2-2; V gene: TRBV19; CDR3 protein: CASSIGPWPRELFF; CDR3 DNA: TGTGCCAGTAGTATCGGGCCCTGGCCCAGGGAGCTGTTTTTT
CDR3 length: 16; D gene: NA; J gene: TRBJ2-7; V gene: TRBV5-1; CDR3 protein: CASTDSPGAGENEQYF; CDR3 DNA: TGCGCCAGCACCGACTCCCCGGGCGCAGGGGAGAACGAGCAGTACTTC
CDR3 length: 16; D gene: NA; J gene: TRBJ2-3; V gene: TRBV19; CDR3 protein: CASSTTFKKGTDTQYF; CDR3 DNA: TGTGCCAGTAGTACCACCTTTAAGAAGGGCACAGATACGCAGTATTTT
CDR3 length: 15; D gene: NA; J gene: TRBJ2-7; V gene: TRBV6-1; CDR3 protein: CASRPAGRGSYEQYF; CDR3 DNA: TGTGCCAGCAGGCCGGCGGGCAGAGGAAGCTACGAGCAGTACTTC
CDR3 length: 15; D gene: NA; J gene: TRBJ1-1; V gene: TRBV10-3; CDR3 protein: CAISERADGSGPAFF; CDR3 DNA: TGTGCCATCAGTGAGAGGGCAGACGGTTCAGGGCCAGCTTTCTTT
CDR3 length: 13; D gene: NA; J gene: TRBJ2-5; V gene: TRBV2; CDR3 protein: CASGRDNQETQYF; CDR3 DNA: TGTGCCAGCGGCCGGGACAACCAAGAGACCCAGTACTTC
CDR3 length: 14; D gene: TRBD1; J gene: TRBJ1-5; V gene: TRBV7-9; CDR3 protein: CASSSGQGEKPQHF; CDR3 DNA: TGTGCCAGCAGTTCGGGACAGGGAGAAAAGCCCCAGCATTTT
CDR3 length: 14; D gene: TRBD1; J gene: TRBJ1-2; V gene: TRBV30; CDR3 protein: CAWSVRGQNYGYTF; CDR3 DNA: TGTGCCTGGAGTGTAAGGGGACAGAACTATGGCTACACCTTC
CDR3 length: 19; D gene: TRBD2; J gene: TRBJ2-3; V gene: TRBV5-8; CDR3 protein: CASSLGSLAEQTSTDTQYF; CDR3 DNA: TGTGCCAGCAGCTTGGGGTCTCTAGCGGAACAGACTAGCACAGATACGCAGTATTTT